Each of the 16 T cell receptor beta chains below was sequenced from the same sample in a study of spatial heterogeneity in lung cancer. TCRdb processed the 5' RACE reads anew with MiXCR; each CDR3 protein has one entry. This sample carries under 15,000 distinct CDR3 sequences, roughly 5% of them seen once, and the ten largest clones take about two fifths. The sample's time point: sample taken at primary tumor resection. Material for sequencing was whole RNA from tumor, nontumor lung or frozen PBMC, left unsorted. The sample here was lung tumor tissue, taken at surgery. These receptors came from a human donor with early-stage non-small cell lung cancer.

This clonotype was observed many times. This beta chain is a stray read from a library made for alpha chains; its abundance is not meaningful. This chain connects TRBV6-5 to TRBJ1-3; D call uncertain. Germline CDR1 reads MNHEY; CDR2 reads SVGAGI. The CDR3 is 11 amino acids. V was pared by 9 bases and J by 0 bases, with 3 bases between. The DNA of the CDR3 is TGTGCCAGTCACTCTGGAAACACCATATATTTT. Amino acid sequence: CASHSGNTIYF.

Comments on this clonotype: Since it is a stray read in a library aimed at alpha chains, this beta chain has a size that is not meaningful. The V gene is TRBV12-5, the J gene TRBJ2-1; 9 bases agree with TRBD2. V shed 5 bases and J 3 bases; nucleotides not matched to a gene: 8. Germline assignment: CDR1 LGHNT and CDR2 FRNRAP. There are 16 residues in the CDR3. CDR3: CASGTGTSFLYNEQFF. CDR3 DNA sequence: TGTGCTAGTGGTACGGGGACTAGCTTTCTCTACAATGAGCAGTTCTTC.

This clonotype has ten or more counts. With the library built for alpha chains, this beta chain is off target and its frequency is not meaningful. The gene calls are TRBV25-1 and TRBJ1-2, with unresolved D. The length of the CDR3 is 13 residues. V lost 3 bases, J lost 4 bases, and 9 bases lay in between. The germline gives CDR1 MGHDK, CDR2 SYGVNS. CDR3 bases: TGTGCCAGCAGTGAGGACTGGGGCTATGGCTACACCTTC. It is translated as CASSEDWGYGYTF.

On this clonotype: This beta chain is a stray sequence in a library constructed for alpha chains; its clone size is not meaningful. J is TRBJ2-2 and V is TRBV20-1, with 9 bases identical to TRBD1. V was pared by 1 base and J by 5 bases, with 5 bases of the junction left unmatched. The CDR3 sequence is 15 residues long. Germline V gene sequence: CDR1 DFQATT, CDR2 SNEGSKA (reference sequence). As DNA, the CDR3 is TGCAGTGCTAGAGCTCGACAGGGGGTAACCGGGGAGCTGTTTTTT. It is translated as CSARARQGVTGELFF.

Many counts were recorded for this clonotype. The library was prepared for alpha chains; this beta chain is a stray read, so its frequency means little. The gene calls are TRBV7-2 and TRBJ1-6; no firm D call. Germline lookup yields CDR1 SGHTA and CDR2 FQGNSA. Trimming removed 2 bases at V and 16 bases at J, with 9 bases between. CDR3 size: 11 residues. DNA for the CDR3: TGTGCCAGCAGCTTAACAACGCTTCTCCACTTT. Amino acid sequence: CASSLTTLLHF.

At least ten counts were recorded for this clonotype. The junction does not match germline at one end; this may be a read error. This beta chain is an unintended read in a library built for alpha chains; its size means little. The chain is built from TRBV6-6 and TRBJ1-2; unclear D gene. Per the germline V gene, CDR1 is MNHNY and CDR2 is SVGAGI (reference sequence). The CDR3 has 13 residues. The CDR3 DNA sequence: TGCGCCAGCGGGAAAGGTCACAGCTATGGCTACACCTTC. Its protein is CASGKGHSYGYTF.

About this clonotype: This beta chain is off target for a library built for alpha chains, so its abundance means little. The chain joins TRBV6-6 to TRBJ2-3; D unresolved. Trimming left V 7 bases short and J 4 bases short, with 9 bases between. This CDR3 spans 12 amino acids. The germline CDR1 and CDR2 sequences are MNHNY and SVGAGI (reference sequence). This chain's CDR3 is CASTSTPDTQYF. CDR3 coding DNA: TGTGCCAGCACTTCGACCCCAGATACGCAGTATTTT.

This clonotype has a count of ten or more. A library made for alpha chains picked up this beta chain off target, so its size means little. The chain has TRBV7-2 and TRBJ2-4; 8 bases match TRBD1. V dropped 7 bases and J dropped 0; count of bases not matched to a gene: 5. The CDR3 consists of 15 residues. Per germline, CDR1 SGHTA and CDR2 FQGNSA. In DNA, the CDR3 is TGTGCCAGCAACAGGGGGTTGAGAGCCAAAAACATTCAGTACTTC. It yields the protein CASNRGLRAKNIQYF.

Ten or more counts support this clonotype. Because the library targeted alpha chains, this beta chain is an off-target read whose size means little. The chain uses TRBV4-1 and TRBJ2-3; TRBD2 aligns across 13 bases. The CDR3 runs 18 residues. The V and J ends lost 3 bases and 4 bases, in that order; junction bases with no gene match: 10. The germline gives CDR1 MGHRA, CDR2 YSYEKL. CDR3 in amino acids: CASSQSPGLAGVADTQYF. CDR3 sequence (DNA): TGCGCCAGCAGCCAGTCCCCAGGACTAGCGGGAGTTGCAGATACGCAGTATTTT.

The sample holds many counts of this clonotype. The library was prepared for alpha chains; this beta chain is a stray read, so its frequency means little. This rearrangement joins TRBV7-6 to TRBJ2-7; unclear D gene. The CDR3 is made up of 14 amino acids. Germline CDR1 is SGHVS and CDR2 is FNYEAQ. The V and J ends lost 1 base and 1 base respectively, with 8 bases between them. The DNA for the CDR3 is TGTGCCAGCAGCTTAGTTGCAGAATCCTACGAGCAGTACGTC. Translated: CASSLVAESYEQYV.

This clonotype has at least ten counts. This beta chain is a stray sequence in a library constructed for alpha chains; its clone size is not meaningful. The V gene is TRBV7-2, the J gene TRBJ1-3; D not certain. This CDR3 region has 16 residues. Germline assignment: CDR1 SGHTA and CDR2 FQGNSA. V lost 1 base and J lost 9, with 19 bases in between. CDR3 loop: CASSLVFGNRQSTIYF. The CDR3 bases are TGTGCCAGCAGCTTAGTTTTCGGAAACCGACAAAGCACCATATATTTT.

This clonotype came up many times. The library was built for alpha chains, so this beta chain is an off-target read and its size means little. The chain is built from TRBV30 and TRBJ2-1; 8 bases line up with TRBD2. V shed 7 bases and J 8 bases; nucleotides not matched to a gene: 10. This CDR3 is 13 amino acids long. Germline CDR1 GTSNPN, CDR2 SVGIG (reference sequence). This chain's CDR3 is CAYGRGAGDEQFF. Written as DNA, the CDR3 is TGTGCCTACGGCCGGGGAGCGGGGGATGAGCAGTTCTTC.

As for this clonotype: Little can be read into the size of this beta chain, an off-target read in a library designed for alpha chains. This chain links TRBV13 with TRBJ1-1; D is unresolved. From germline, CDR1 is PRHDT and CDR2 FYEKMQ (reference sequence). The CDR3 has 13 amino acids. The V end was cut by 6 bases, the J end by 0 bases, with 8 bases between. The chain's CDR3 is CASREGLNTEAFF. In DNA, the CDR3 is TGTGCCAGCAGGGAGGGCCTGAACACTGAAGCTTTCTTT.

This clonotype came up many times. In a library made to pick up alpha chains, this beta chain is a stray read with a size that means little. The genes are TRBV12-3 or TRBV12-4 and TRBJ2-1; D unclear. The CDR3 covers 13 residues. V lost 8 bases and J 4 bases, leaving 12 bases between the germline ends. The CDR3 here is CASRPPAYNEQFF. CDR3 DNA: TGTGCCAGCCGACCTCCGGCGTACAATGAGCAGTTCTTC.

This clonotype was seen at least ten times. Because this beta chain is a stray read in a library intended to capture alpha chains, its abundance should not be given much weight. DNA of the CDR3: TGTGCCTCCTTACAGGGATTTGAAGCTTTCTTT. It encodes CASLQGFEAFF. The chain has TRBV7-9 and TRBJ1-1; D possibly corresponds to TRBD1 (6 bases). Trimming removed 11 bases from V and 7 bases from J, with 14 bases in between. There are 11 residues in the CDR3. The germline V gene encodes CDR1 SEHNR and CDR2 FQNEAQ (reference sequence).

This clonotype was seen at least ten times. For a library built for alpha chains, this beta chain is a stray read; little rests on its size. This chain connects TRBV5-1 to TRBJ2-5; 8 nucleotides agree with TRBD1. The V gene end was trimmed by 4 bases and the J gene end by 4 bases; junction bases not matched to a gene: 6. The CDR3 is made up of 14 amino acids. CDR1 and CDR2 (germline): SGHRS, YFSETQ. CDR3 sequence reads: CASSGGQGGETQYF. The DNA for the CDR3 is TGCGCCAGCAGCGGTGGACAGGGTGGAGAGACCCAGTACTTC.